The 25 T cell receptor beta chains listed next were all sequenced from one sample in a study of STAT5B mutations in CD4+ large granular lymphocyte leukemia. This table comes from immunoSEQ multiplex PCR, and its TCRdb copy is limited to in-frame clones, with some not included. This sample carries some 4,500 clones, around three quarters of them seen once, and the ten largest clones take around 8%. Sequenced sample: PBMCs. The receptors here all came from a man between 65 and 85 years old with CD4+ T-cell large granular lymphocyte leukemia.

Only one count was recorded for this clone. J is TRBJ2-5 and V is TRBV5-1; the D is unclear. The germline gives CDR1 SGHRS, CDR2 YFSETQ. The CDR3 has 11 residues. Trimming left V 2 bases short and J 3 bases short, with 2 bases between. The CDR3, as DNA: TGCGCCAGCAGCTTTGAAGAGACCCAGTACTTC. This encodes CASSFEETQYF.

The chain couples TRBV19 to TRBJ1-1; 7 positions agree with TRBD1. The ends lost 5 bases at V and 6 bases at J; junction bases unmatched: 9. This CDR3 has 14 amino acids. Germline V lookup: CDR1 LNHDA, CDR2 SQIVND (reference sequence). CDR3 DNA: TGTGCCAGTAGTCCCCGAAAGGGGGCCGCTGAAGCTTTCTTT. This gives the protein CASSPRKGAAEAFF.

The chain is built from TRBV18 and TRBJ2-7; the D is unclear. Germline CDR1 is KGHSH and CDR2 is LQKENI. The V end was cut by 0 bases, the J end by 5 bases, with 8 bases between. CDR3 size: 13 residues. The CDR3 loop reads CASSPPVSDEQYF. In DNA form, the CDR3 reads TGTGCCAGCTCACCACCAGTATCGGACGAGCAGTACTTC.

The CDR3 loop reads CASSYRIEAFF. The CDR3 bases are TGTGCCAGTAGTTACAGAATTGAAGCTTTCTTT. The gene calls are TRBV19 and TRBJ1-1, with no clear D. The V and J ends lost 5 bases and 7 bases respectively, with 8 bases between them. The length of the CDR3 is 11 residues. Germline loops: CDR1 LNHDA, CDR2 SQIVND (reference sequence).

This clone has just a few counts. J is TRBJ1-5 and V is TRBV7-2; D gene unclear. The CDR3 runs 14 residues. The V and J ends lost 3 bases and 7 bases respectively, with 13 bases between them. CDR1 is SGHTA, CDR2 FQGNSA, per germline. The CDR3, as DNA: TGTGCCAGCAGCTTGGACGGCCTCGCGCAGCCCCAGCATTTT. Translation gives CASSLDGLAQPQHF.

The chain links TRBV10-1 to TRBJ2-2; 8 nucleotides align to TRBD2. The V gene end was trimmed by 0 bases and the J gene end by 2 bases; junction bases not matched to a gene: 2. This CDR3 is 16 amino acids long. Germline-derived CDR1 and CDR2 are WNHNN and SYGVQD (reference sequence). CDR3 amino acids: CASSESVAGNTGELFF. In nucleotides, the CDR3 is TGCGCCAGCAGTGAGTCGGTAGCGGGAAACACCGGGGAGCTGTTTTTT.

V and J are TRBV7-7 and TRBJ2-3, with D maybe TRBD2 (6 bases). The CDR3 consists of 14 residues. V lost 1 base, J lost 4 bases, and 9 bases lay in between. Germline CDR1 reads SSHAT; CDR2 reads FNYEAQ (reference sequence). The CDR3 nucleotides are TGTGCCAGCAGCTTAGTGGGCGGGGCAGATACGCAGTATTTT. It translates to CASSLVGGADTQYF.

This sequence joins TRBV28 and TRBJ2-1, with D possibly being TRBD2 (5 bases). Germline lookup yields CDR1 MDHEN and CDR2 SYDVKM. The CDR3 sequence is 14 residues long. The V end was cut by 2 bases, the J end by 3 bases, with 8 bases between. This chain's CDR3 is CASSLRDYYNEQFF. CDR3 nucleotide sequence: TGTGCCAGCAGTTTACGAGACTACTACAATGAGCAGTTCTTC.

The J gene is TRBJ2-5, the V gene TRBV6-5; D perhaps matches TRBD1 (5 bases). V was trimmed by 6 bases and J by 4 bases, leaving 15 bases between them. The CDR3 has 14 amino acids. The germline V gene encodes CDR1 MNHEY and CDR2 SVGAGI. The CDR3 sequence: CASRSDMAGETQYF. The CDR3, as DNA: TGTGCCAGCAGATCGGACATGGCAGGAGAGACCCAGTACTTC.

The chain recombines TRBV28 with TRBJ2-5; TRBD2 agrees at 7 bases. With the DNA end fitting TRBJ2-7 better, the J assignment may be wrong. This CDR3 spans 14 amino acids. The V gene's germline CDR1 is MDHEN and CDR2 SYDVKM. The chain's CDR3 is CASRVAGVFDEQYF. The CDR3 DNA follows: TGTGCCAGCAGAGTAGCGGGTGTTTTCGACGAGCAGTACTTC.

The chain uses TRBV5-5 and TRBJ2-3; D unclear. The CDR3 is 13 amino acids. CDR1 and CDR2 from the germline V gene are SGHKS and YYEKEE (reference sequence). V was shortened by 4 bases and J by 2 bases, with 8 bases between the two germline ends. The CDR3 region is CASSPPPTDTQYF. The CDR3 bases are TGTGCCAGCAGCCCTCCGCCCACAGATACGCAGTATTTT. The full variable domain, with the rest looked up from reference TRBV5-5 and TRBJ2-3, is DAGVTQSPTHLIKTRGQQVTLRCSPISGHKSVSWYQQVLGQGPQFIFQYYEKEERGRGNFPDRFSARQFPNYSSELNVNALLLGDSALYLCASSPPPTDTQYFGPGTRLTVL.

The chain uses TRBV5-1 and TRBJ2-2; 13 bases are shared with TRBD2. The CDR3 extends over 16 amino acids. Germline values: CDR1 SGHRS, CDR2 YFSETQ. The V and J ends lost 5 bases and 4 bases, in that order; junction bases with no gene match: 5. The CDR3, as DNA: TGCGCCAGCAGTCTGGGACTAGCGGGACGCACCGGGGAGCTGTTTTTT. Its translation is CASSLGLAGRTGELFF.

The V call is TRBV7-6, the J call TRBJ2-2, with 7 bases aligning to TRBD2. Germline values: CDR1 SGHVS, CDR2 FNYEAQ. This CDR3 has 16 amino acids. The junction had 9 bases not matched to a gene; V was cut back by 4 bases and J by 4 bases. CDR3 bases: TGTGCCAGCAGCTCTCGCGGGAGTGGGTTCACCGGGGAGCTGTTTTTT. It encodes CASSSRGSGFTGELFF.

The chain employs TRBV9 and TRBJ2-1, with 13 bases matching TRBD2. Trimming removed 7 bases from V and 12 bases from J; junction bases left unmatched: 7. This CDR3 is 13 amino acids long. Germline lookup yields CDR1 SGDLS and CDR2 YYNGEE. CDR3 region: CASSGLAGIGQFF. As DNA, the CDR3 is TGTGCCAGCTCGGGACTAGCGGGAATAGGGCAGTTCTTC.

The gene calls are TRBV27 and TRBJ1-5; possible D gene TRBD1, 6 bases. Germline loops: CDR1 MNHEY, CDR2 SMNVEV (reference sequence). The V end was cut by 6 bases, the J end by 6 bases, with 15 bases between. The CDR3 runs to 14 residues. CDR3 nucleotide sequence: TGTGCCAGCAGATTGAGAGGGGGAGGTCAGCCCCAGCATTTT. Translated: CASRLRGGGQPQHF.

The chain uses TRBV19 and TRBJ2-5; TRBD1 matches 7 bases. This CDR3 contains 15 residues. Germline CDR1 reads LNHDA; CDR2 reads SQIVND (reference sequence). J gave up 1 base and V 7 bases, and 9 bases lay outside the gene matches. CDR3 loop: CASKGRTGLQETQYF. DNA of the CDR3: TGTGCCAGTAAGGGTCGGACAGGTCTCCAAGAGACCCAGTACTTC.

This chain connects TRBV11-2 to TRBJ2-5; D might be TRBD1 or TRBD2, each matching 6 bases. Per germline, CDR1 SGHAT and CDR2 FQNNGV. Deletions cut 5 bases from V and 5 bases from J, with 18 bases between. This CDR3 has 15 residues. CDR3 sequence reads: CASSGSMGGRETQYF. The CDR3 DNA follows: TGTGCCAGCAGCGGAAGTATGGGGGGCCGTGAGACCCAGTACTTC.

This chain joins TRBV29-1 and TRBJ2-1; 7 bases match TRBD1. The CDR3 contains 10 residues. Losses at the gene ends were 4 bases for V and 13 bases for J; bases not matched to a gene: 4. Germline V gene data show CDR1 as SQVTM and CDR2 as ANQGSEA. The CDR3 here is CSVAQGDQFF. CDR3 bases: TGCAGCGTTGCCCAGGGGGATCAGTTCTTC.

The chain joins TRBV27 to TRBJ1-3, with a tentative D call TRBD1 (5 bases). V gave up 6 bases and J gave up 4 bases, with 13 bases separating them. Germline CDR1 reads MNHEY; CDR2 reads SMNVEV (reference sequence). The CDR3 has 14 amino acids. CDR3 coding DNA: TGTGCCAGCAGGCAGGACACGGCCGGAAACACCATATATTTT. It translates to CASRQDTAGNTIYF.

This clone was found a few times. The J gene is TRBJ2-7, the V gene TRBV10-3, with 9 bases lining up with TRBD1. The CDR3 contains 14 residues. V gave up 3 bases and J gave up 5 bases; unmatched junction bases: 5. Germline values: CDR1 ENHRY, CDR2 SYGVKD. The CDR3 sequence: CAISDNRGRDEQYF. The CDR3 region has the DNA TGTGCCATCAGTGATAACAGGGGGCGCGACGAGCAGTACTTC.

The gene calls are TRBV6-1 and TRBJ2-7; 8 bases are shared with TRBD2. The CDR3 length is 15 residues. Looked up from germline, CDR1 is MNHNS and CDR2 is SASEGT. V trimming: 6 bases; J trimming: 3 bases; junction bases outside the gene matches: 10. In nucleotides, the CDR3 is TGTGCCAGCAGGACAGGCGGCGGGAGGCACTACGAGCAGTACTTC. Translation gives CASRTGGGRHYEQYF.

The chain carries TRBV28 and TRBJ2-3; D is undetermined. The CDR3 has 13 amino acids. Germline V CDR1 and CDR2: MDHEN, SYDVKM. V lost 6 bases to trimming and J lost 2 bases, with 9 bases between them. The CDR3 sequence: CASRAGPTDTQYF. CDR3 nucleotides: TGTGCCAGCAGGGCCGGGCCCACAGATACGCAGTATTTT.

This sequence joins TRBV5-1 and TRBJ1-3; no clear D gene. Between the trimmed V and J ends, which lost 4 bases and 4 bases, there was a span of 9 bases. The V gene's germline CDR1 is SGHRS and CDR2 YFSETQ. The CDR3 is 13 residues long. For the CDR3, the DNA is TGCGCCAGCAGCCCCTCGCTGGGAAACACCATATATTTT. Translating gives CASSPSLGNTIYF.

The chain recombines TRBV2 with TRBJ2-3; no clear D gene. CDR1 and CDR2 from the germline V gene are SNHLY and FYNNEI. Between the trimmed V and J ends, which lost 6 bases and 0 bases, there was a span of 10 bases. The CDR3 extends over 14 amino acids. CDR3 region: CASRRHGSTDTQYF. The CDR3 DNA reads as TGTGCCAGCAGACGCCACGGAAGCACAGATACGCAGTATTTT.

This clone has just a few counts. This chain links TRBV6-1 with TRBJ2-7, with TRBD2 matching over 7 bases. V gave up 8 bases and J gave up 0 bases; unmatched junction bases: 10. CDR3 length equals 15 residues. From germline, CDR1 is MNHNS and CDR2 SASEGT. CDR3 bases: TGTGCCAGCGACCCATGGGCGGGAGACTCCTACGAGCAGTACTTC. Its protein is CASDPWAGDSYEQYF.